This section outlines one T cell receptor beta chain sequence together with its context. This record comes from a study of shared clonotypes between healthy human individuals. The repertoire was sequenced with immunoSEQ multiplex PCR; TCRdb's copy has only in-frame clones and lacks some. The sample consists of 1,400,000 or so clones, about 98.5% of them appearing once. The donors, healthy adults who were HIV-negative, had experienced no recent acute infections or vaccinations. V shed 0 bases and J shed 5 bases, with 15 bases lying between them. Germline V gene sequence: CDR1 SGHDT, CDR2 YYEEEE. The CDR3 consists of 16 residues.

The sequencing input was naive CD4+ T cells sorted from blood. Subset defined: CD45RA+ positively selected. The J gene is TRBJ2-1, the V gene TRBV5-6; D gene unclear. The origin of this receptor is a man aged 25-45 years in good health. CDR3 region: CASSLVPPRRNNEQFF. As DNA, the CDR3 is TGTGCCAGCAGCTTGGTTCCCCCTAGGCGGAACAATGAGCAGTTCTTC.